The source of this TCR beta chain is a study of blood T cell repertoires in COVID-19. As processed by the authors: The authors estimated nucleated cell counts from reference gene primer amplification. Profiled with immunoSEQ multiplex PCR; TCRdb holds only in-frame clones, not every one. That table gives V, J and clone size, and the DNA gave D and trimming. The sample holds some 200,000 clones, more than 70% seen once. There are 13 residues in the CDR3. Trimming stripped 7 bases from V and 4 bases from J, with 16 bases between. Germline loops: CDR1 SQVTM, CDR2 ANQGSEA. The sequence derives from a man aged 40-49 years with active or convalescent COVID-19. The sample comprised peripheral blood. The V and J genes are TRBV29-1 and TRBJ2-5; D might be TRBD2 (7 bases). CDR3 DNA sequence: TGCAGCGCCGGCGGTGGGGGGGCAGAGACCCAGTACTTC. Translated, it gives CSAGGGGAETQYF.